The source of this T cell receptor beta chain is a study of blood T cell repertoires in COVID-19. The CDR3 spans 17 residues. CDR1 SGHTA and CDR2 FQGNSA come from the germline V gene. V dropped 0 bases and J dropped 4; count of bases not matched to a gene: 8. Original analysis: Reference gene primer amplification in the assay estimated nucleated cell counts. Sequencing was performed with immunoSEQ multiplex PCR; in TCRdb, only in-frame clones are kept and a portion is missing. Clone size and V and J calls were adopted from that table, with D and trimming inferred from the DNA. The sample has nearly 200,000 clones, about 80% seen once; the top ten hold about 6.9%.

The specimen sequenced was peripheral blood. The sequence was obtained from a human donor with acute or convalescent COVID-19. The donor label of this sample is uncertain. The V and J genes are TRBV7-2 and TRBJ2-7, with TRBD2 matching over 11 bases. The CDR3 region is CASSLAITSGRTYEQYF. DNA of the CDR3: TGTGCCAGCAGCTTAGCAATTACTAGCGGGAGAACGTACGAGCAGTACTTC. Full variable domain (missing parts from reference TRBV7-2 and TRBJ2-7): GAGVSQSPSNKVTEKGKDVELRCDPISGHTALYWYRQSLGQGLEFLIYFQGNSAPDKSGLPSDRFSAERTGGSVSTLTIQRTQQEDSAVYLCASSLAITSGRTYEQYFGPGTRLTVT.